This T cell receptor (beta chain) was identified during a study of identifying expanded T cells in peripheral blood. Trimming removed 3 bases from V and 1 base from J; junction bases left unmatched: 8. Per the germline V gene, CDR1 is SGDLS and CDR2 is YYNGEE. The CDR3 has 16 amino acids. Data came from immunoSEQ multiplex PCR; TCRdb stores just in-frame clones and leaves some out. The data hold approximately 91,000 clones, with 88% observed a single time. Note on this clone: Its antigen is undetermined.

Study observations and caveats: Over approximately two and four weeks, about 15 and 19 clones changed, versus approximately 1.1 between replicates. Clone count variance between approximately two-week samples rose with total template count.

During the collection period, no donor immune events like infections were recorded. Sequenced: blood. The clonotype originates from a person aged 18 to 70 in good health. V and J are TRBV9 and TRBJ2-3; the match to TRBD2 covers 7 bases. The CDR3 reads CASSAGKRGGTDTQYF. CDR3 coding DNA: TGTGCCAGCAGCGCCGGGAAGCGGGGAGGCACAGATACGCAGTATTTT.